The 15 T cell receptor beta chains presented below share a single source sample, sequenced in a study of blood T cell repertoires in COVID-19. This table comes from immunoSEQ multiplex PCR, and its TCRdb copy is limited to in-frame clones, with some not included. The sample records 100,000 to 150,000 clones, around 83% being singletons. Sample: peripheral blood. These receptors came from a woman of 80 years or more with COVID-19, enrolled during active disease.

In this sample, this clone turned up a few times. The CDR3, as DNA: TGTGCCAGCAGTTTGGACTATCCCGGGGAGCTGTTTTTT. Its protein product is CASSLDYPGELFF. J is TRBJ2-2 and V is TRBV12-3 or TRBV12-4; TRBD2 might be the D (6 bases). The ends were cut back, 3 bases at V and 6 bases at J, with 8 bases in the middle. There are 13 residues in the CDR3.

V usage is TRBV29-1 and J usage is TRBJ2-4, with 14 bases that match TRBD2. The V gene end was trimmed by 4 bases and the J gene end by 1 base; junction bases not matched to a gene: 6. The CDR3 spans 17 residues. Germline lookup yields CDR1 SQVTM and CDR2 ANQGSEA. The CDR3: CSVAPGLAGVAKNIQYF. In DNA form, the CDR3 reads TGCAGCGTTGCTCCGGGACTAGCGGGAGTGGCCAAAAACATTCAGTACTTC.

CDR3 residues: CASSLDRRGRRTGELFF. The CDR3 region has the DNA TGTGCCAGCAGCTTAGATAGGAGGGGGCGCCGGACCGGGGAGCTGTTTTTT. V usage is TRBV7-9 and J usage is TRBJ2-2; a weak D match, TRBD1 (7 bases). Trimming removed 1 base from V and 5 bases from J, with 17 bases in between. This CDR3 has 17 amino acids. Germline CDR1 is SEHNR and CDR2 is FQNEAQ (reference sequence). The complete variable domain, with remaining parts taken from reference TRBV7-9 and TRBJ2-2, reads DTGVSQNPRHKITKRGQNVTFRCDPISEHNRLYWYRQTLGQGPEFLTYFQNEAQLEKSRLLSDRFSAERPKGSFSTLEIQRTEQGDSAMYLCASSLDRRGRRTGELFFGEGSRLTVL.

The chain couples TRBV20-1 to TRBJ2-4; D may be TRBD2 (6 bases). The CDR3 is 15 amino acids. Trimming removed 3 bases at V and 1 base at J, with 13 bases between. CDR1 DFQATT and CDR2 SNEGSKA come from the germline V gene (reference sequence). The CDR3, as DNA: TGCAGTGCTAGTGCCGGGAGCCACGCCAAAAACATTCAGTACTTC. Encoded protein: CSASAGSHAKNIQYF.

The V gene is TRBV18, the J gene TRBJ2-7; TRBD2 agrees at 9 bases. Germline assignment: CDR1 KGHSH and CDR2 LQKENI. The CDR3 sequence is 15 residues long. Trimming removed 3 bases from V and 5 bases from J; junction bases left unmatched: 8. For the CDR3, the DNA is TGTGCCAGCTCACCGGAGGCTAGCGGGATTCACGAGCAGTACTTC. Protein product: CASSPEASGIHEQYF.

This clone was seen a few times. This CDR3 is CASSEGATQPQHF. CDR3 coding DNA: TGTGCCAGCAGTGAGGGGGCAACGCAGCCCCAGCATTTT. This sequence joins TRBV5-6 and TRBJ1-5, with TRBD1 matching 7 bases. This CDR3 comprises 13 residues. CDR1 and CDR2 from the germline V gene are SGHDT and YYEEEE. J was trimmed by 7 bases and V by 5 bases; bases with no gene match: 6. The full variable domain, its missing parts supplied by reference TRBV5-6 and TRBJ1-5, is DAGVTQSPTHLIKTRGQQVTLRCSPKSGHDTVSWYQQALGQGPQFIFQYYEEEERQRGNFPDRFSGHQFPNYSSELNVNALLLGDSALYLCASSEGATQPQHFGDGTRLSIL.

The chain couples TRBV7-2 to TRBJ2-7; D might be TRBD2 (6 bases). V was shortened by 5 bases and J by 0 bases, with 14 bases between the two germline ends. The germline V gene encodes CDR1 SGHTA and CDR2 FQGNSA. The CDR3 totals 15 residues. The CDR3 DNA sequence: TGTGCCAGCAGCGAAGGTATGGGGGGCTCCTACGAGCAGTACTTC. It encodes CASSEGMGGSYEQYF.

The chain employs TRBV5-4 and TRBJ2-2; the match to TRBD1 covers 7 bases. Germline V gene sequence: CDR1 SGHNT, CDR2 YYREEE (reference sequence). CDR3 length equals 16 residues. The junction had 13 bases not matched to a gene; V was cut back by 4 bases and J by 7 bases. Here the CDR3 DNA reads TGTGCCAGCAGCCTGGATGGACAGGCCCGCGGCGGGGAGCTGTTTTTT. This codes for CASSLDGQARGGELFF.

The chain couples TRBV29-1 to TRBJ2-1; D might be TRBD2 (6 bases). Germline V gene lookup returns CDR1 SQVTM and CDR2 ANQGSEA. The V end lost 3 bases, the J end lost 12 bases, and 15 bases lay between the germline ends. This CDR3 is 12 amino acids long. In DNA form, the CDR3 reads TGCAGCGTTGATCGGGGGTTTTATGGGCAGTTCTTC. Protein sequence: CSVDRGFYGQFF.

The V gene is TRBV7-2, the J gene TRBJ2-2; tentatively, D is TRBD1 (6 bases). The CDR3 is 15 residues long. Germline CDR1 and CDR2: SGHTA and FQGNSA. V dropped 5 bases and J dropped 4 bases, with 14 bases sitting between them. The CDR3 sequence: CASSAYRTATGELFF. The CDR3 DNA follows: TGTGCCAGCAGCGCATATAGGACAGCCACCGGGGAGCTGTTTTTT.

This clone is a singleton in its sample. The chain joins TRBV7-8 to TRBJ2-1, with a tentative D call TRBD1 (6 bases). V was pared by 1 base and J by 1 base, with 17 bases between. The CDR3 extends over 18 amino acids. Germline V gene sequence: CDR1 SGHVS, CDR2 FQNEAQ. This CDR3 reads CASSLEQGGVGSYNEQFF. The CDR3 DNA reads TGTGCCAGCAGCTTAGAACAAGGGGGAGTGGGGTCCTACAATGAGCAGTTCTTC.

The V gene is TRBV28, the J gene TRBJ2-3, with D maybe TRBD1 (6 bases). The germline CDR1 and CDR2 sequences are MDHEN and SYDVKM. The V and J ends lost 6 bases and 11 bases respectively, with 15 bases between them. CDR3 size: 12 residues. The CDR3 sequence: CASSPQGKGQYF. The CDR3 DNA reads as TGTGCCAGCAGCCCCCAGGGGAAGGGGCAGTATTTT.

The chain links TRBV11-2 to TRBJ2-7; 10 bases line up with TRBD1. Germline V gene data show CDR1 as SGHAT and CDR2 as FQNNGV. CDR3 length: 16 amino acids. V gave up 6 bases and J gave up 6 bases; unmatched junction bases: 14. The CDR3 nucleotides are TGTGCCAGCAGATTTACCGGGACAGGGGCTACCGGCGAGCAGTACTTC. Its translation: CASRFTGTGATGEQYF.

V and J are TRBV10-3 and TRBJ1-2; D gene uncertain. The CDR3 runs 14 residues. Per germline, CDR1 ENHRY and CDR2 SYGVKD. Trimming removed 4 bases from V and 2 bases from J, with 11 bases in between. The CDR3 reads CAISAKLVNYGYTF. The CDR3, as DNA: TGTGCCATCAGTGCTAAGTTAGTCAACTATGGCTACACCTTC.

This clone has just a few counts. The V call is TRBV28, the J call TRBJ1-1, with D perhaps TRBD1 (6 bases). This CDR3 spans 15 amino acids. Trimming removed 5 bases from V and 4 bases from J, with 17 bases in between. Germline values: CDR1 MDHEN, CDR2 SYDVKM. CDR3 residues: CASSLSTGWGTEAFF. CDR3 sequence (DNA): TGTGCCAGCAGTCTTTCGACAGGTTGGGGCACTGAAGCTTTCTTT.